This T cell receptor beta chain originates from a study of blood T cell repertoires in COVID-19 (TCRdb year 2020). In terms of the full investigation: Collaborator samples came from the United States, Italy and Spain and covered acute and convalescent phases of COVID-19. The material from the prospective study consisted of cDNA or gDNA derived from T cells, B-cell-depleted T cells, or PBMCs. The dataset comprised deeply sampled blood TCRbeta repertoires from subjects exposed to, actively infected with, or recovered from COVID-19. The repertoires were released in a freely available public database meant as a resource for research on the immune response to SARS-CoV-2. The samples were drawn from two sources: the first 160 participants of the ongoing ImmuneRACE study, and about 1,300 subjects contributed by 6 global collaborators. Sample metadata almost always included a de-identified subject ID, COVID-19 status, age in years and sex. Where available, HLA class I and class II types were taken from metadata supplied by the sample provider and were not determined by assay-based typing.

TCRbeta CDR3 regions were amplified from genomic DNA by means of the immunoSEQ Assay, a bias-controlled multiplex PCR. The paper's data handling went like this. Nucleated cell counts per sample were estimated from amplification of reference gene primers within the assay. To quantify the absolute abundance of each unique TCRbeta CDR3 rearrangement, sequence reads were collapsed and filtered. For each sample, productive Simpson clonality was calculated as the square root of Simpson's diversity index across productive rearrangements. Imported from immuneACCESS, the table was reduced by TCRdb to in-frame sequences with V and J called. These copies leave out some clones; in studies compared against another copy, an unresolved V gene accounts for under half, and the cause of the remainder is not known. V and J calls and clone size are those listed in that table; D and trimming were worked out from the DNA. This sample holds about 170,000 clones; under 95% were observed only once. The ten largest clonotypes hold roughly 5% of the sample.

Spanning cysteine to phenylalanine, the CDR3 consists of 15 amino acids. Left in the record is the CDR3 DNA by itself, 45 bases read in frame from the first base. Trimming removed 0 bases from V and 6 bases from J, leaving 14 bases between the germline ends. The germline V gene (reference sequence) yields LNHDA for CDR1 and SQIVND for CDR2. A remark on this clone: Its antigen specificity is not known. Base-call qualities are not available, and no considerably larger clone is one nucleotide away.

Points the paper makes about the study in general: How much clinical and demographic metadata was included differed by source and by participant, and the metadata was provided uncurated.

At one collaborating source in Seattle, patients were enrolled during active infection and were followed longitudinally through the course of disease. The collaborating institutions used their own protocols to collect whole blood in K2EDTA tubes. For TCRbeta analysis, collaborator samples were shipped as frozen whole blood, as isolated PBMCs, or as DNA extracted from either sample type. The sequenced sample was peripheral blood. The sequence came from a young man with COVID-19, enrolled during active disease. The sequence is built from TRBV19 and TRBJ1-2, and TRBD1 may be the D gene, going by 6 matching bases. The CDR3 reads as follows: CASSIDLTGFNGYTF. The DNA sequence reads TGTGCCAGTAGTATAGATCTCACAGGGTTCAATGGCTACACCTTC.